The 2 T cell receptor beta chains given below trace back to one sample, sequenced in a study of shared clonotypes between healthy human individuals. Generated by immunoSEQ multiplex PCR, the TCRdb table keeps only in-frame clones and is missing some. This table has 450,000 to 600,000 clones, 79% appearing once. Sequenced material: PBMCs. These receptors came from a woman aged 40 to 49 in good health. Some clones in this sample may be carry-over from other donors' samples.

J is TRBJ2-3 and V is TRBV7-9; no firm D call. CDR3 size: 14 residues. Per germline, CDR1 SEHNR and CDR2 FQNEAQ (reference sequence). The V gene lost 1 base and the J gene lost 2 bases, with 7 bases spanning the gap. CDR3 residues: CASSLVGNTDTQYF. Here the CDR3 DNA reads TGTGCCAGCAGCTTAGTAGGGAACACAGATACGCAGTATTTT. The full variable domain, its missing parts supplied by reference TRBV7-9 and TRBJ2-3, is DTGVSQNPRHKITKRGQNVTFRCDPISEHNRLYWYRQTLGQGPEFLTYFQNEAQLEKSRLLSDRFSAERPKGSFSTLEIQRTEQGDSAMYLCASSLVGNTDTQYFGPGTRLTVL.

The sample holds a few counts of this clone. The chain joins TRBV19 to TRBJ1-5; perhaps TRBD1 as D (5 bases). The V end was cut by 5 bases, the J end by 7 bases, with 12 bases between. The germline gives CDR1 LNHDA, CDR2 SQIVND (reference sequence). This CDR3 is built from 13 residues. The CDR3 DNA reads TGTGCCAGTAGTGCAGGGTGGCGGCAGCCCCAGCATTTT. This encodes CASSAGWRQPQHF.